Described below is a single TCR beta chain sequence and its context. Its antigen is not known. The record originates from a study of T cell responses to AZD1222 COVID-19 vaccine. Sequencing used immunoSEQ multiplex PCR; TCRdb keeps in-frame clones, though not all of them. The sample shows about 110,000 clones, roughly 90% of them seen only once. The CDR3 covers 13 residues. The V segment lost 5 bases and the J segment 4 bases; nucleotides outside the gene matches: 3. Germline V gene sequence: CDR1 SEHNR, CDR2 FQNEAQ (reference sequence). Study-wide findings and caveats: All repertoire sampling was performed exclusively after the peak T cell response. Among AZD1222 vaccinees, only six were seropositive at baseline.

Source: peripheral blood, taken on day 0 of AZD1222 vaccination. This sequence joins TRBV7-9 and TRBJ1-2, with TRBD1 matching 8 bases. The origin of this receptor is an adult in good health. The CDR3 nucleotides read TGTGCCAGCAGCGACAGGGGTGGCTATGGCTACACCTTC. Its protein is CASSDRGGYGYTF.